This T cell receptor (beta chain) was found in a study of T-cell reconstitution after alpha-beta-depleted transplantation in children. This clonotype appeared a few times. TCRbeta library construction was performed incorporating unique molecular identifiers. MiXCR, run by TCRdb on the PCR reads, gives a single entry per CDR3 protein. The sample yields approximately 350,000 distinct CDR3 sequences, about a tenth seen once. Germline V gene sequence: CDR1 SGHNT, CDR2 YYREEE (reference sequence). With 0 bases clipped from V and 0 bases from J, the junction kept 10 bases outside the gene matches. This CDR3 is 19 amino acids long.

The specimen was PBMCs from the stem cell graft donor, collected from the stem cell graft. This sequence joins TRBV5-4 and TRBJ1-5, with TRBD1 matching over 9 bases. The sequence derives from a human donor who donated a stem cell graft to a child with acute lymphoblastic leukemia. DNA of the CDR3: TGTGCCAGCAGCTTGGTGGGGACAGGGATGGTGCTTAGCAATCAGCCCCAGCATTTT. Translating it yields CASSLVGTGMVLSNQPQHF.